The 24 T cell receptor beta chains in this list originate from one sample, sequenced in a study of T cell repertoires in cytomegalovirus infection (dated by TCRdb to the late 2010s). TCRdb lists the instrument as Illumina HiSeq 1500. TCRdb cleaned the public reads at Q25 with fastp, built clones with MiXCR and kept in-frame beta chains. Duplicate CDR3 protein sequences are folded into a single record with the most common DNA and genes. This sample comprises 310,000 or so distinct CDR3 sequences, approximately 10% of them detected only once. The leading ten clones occupy 2.5% of the sample. Specimen: PBMCs. These receptors originate from a human donor in good health (CMV status not recorded). Some clones in this sample may be carry-over from other donors' samples.

This clonotype was counted ten times or more. V usage is TRBV5-6 and J usage is TRBJ2-7; D is possibly TRBD1 or TRBD2 (5 bases each). With 4 bases removed from V and 7 bases from J, the gap between germline ends came to 21 bases. Germline V CDR1 and CDR2: SGHDT, YYEEEE. This CDR3 comprises 15 residues. CDR3 bases: TGTGCCAGCAGCAATCCGGGACGACGGTTTGAGGAGCAGTACGTC. This gives the protein CASSNPGRRFEEQYV.

This clonotype has a count of ten or more. The chain couples TRBV20-1 to TRBJ2-3; 8 bases match TRBD2. J gave up 3 bases and V 1 base, and 9 bases lay outside the gene matches. From germline, CDR1 is DFQATT and CDR2 SNEGSKA (reference sequence). CDR3 length equals 16 residues. The CDR3 loop is CSARAPRGGWTDTQYF. In nucleotides, the CDR3 is TGCAGTGCTAGAGCCCCCCGGGGGGGCTGGACAGATACGCAGTATTTT.

This clonotype appeared a few times. The V call is TRBV29-1, the J call TRBJ2-3; D unresolved. The CDR3 is made up of 12 amino acids. Germline V gene lookup returns CDR1 SQVTM and CDR2 ANQGSEA. V was cut by 2 bases and J by 6 bases, with 9 bases left in between. CDR3 in amino acids: CSVELDSDTQYF. For the CDR3, the DNA is TGCAGCGTTGAACTAGATTCCGATACGCAGTATTTT.

Ten or more counts support this clonotype. This sequence joins TRBV29-1 and TRBJ2-7, with 8 bases identical to TRBD1. Looked up from germline, CDR1 is SQVTM and CDR2 is ANQGSEA. CDR3 length equals 15 residues. V trimming: 1 base; J trimming: 3 bases; junction bases outside the gene matches: 8. This CDR3 reads CSVEASDRANYEQYF. CDR3 coding DNA: TGCAGCGTTGAAGCTTCGGACAGGGCCAACTACGAGCAGTACTTC.

This clonotype was counted ten times or more. The chain is built from TRBV28 and TRBJ1-5; D unclear. The CDR3 extends over 13 amino acids. The germline V gene encodes CDR1 MDHEN and CDR2 SYDVKM. V dropped 5 bases and J dropped 3 bases, with 8 bases sitting between them. The CDR3 here is CASSPRYNQPQHF. Here the CDR3 DNA reads TGTGCCAGCAGTCCCAGGTACAATCAGCCCCAGCATTTT.

This clonotype was observed at least ten times. J is TRBJ2-3 and V is TRBV7-8; a possible D gene is TRBD2 (5 bases). Germline V CDR1 and CDR2: SGHVS, FQNEAQ. Between the trimmed V and J ends, which lost 4 bases and 2 bases, there was a span of 16 bases. CDR3 length: 16 amino acids. The CDR3 spells CASSSARGEPTDTQYF. The CDR3, as DNA: TGTGCCAGCAGCTCGGCACGGGGAGAACCCACAGATACGCAGTATTTT. Together with reference TRBV7-8 and TRBJ2-3, the CDR3 gives the full variable domain: GAGVSQSPRYKVAKRGQDVALRCDPISGHVSLFWYQQALGQGPEFLTYFQNEAQLDKSGLPSDRFFAERPEGSVSTLKIQRTQQEDSAVYLCASSSARGEPTDTQYFGPGTRLTVL.

This clonotype has ten or more counts. The genes are TRBV20-1 and TRBJ2-1, with D perhaps assigned TRBD1 or TRBD2 (5 bases each). This CDR3 is 15 amino acids long. Germline lookup yields CDR1 DFQATT and CDR2 SNEGSKA (reference sequence). The V end was cut by 1 base, the J end by 5 bases, with 15 bases between. In DNA, the CDR3 is TGCAGTGCTAGAGGTAGAGGGGCTTCTAACAATGAGCAGTTCTTC. Translating gives CSARGRGASNNEQFF.

This clonotype was counted at least ten times. V gene TRBV13 combines with J gene TRBJ1-3, with D maybe TRBD1 (5 bases). The CDR3 is 13 amino acids. Germline CDR1 reads PRHDT; CDR2 reads FYEKMQ (reference sequence). The ends were cut back, 3 bases at V and 8 bases at J, with 11 bases in the middle. Written as DNA, the CDR3 is TGTGCCAGCAGCTTGGACAAGAAACACACCATATATTTT. This gives the protein CASSLDKKHTIYF.

The chain employs TRBV5-1 and TRBJ2-3; D call uncertain. The germline gives CDR1 SGHRS, CDR2 YFSETQ. This CDR3 spans 14 amino acids. Trimming cost V 0 bases and J 2 bases, with 7 bases left between them. CDR3 protein: CASSLGGNTDTQYF. The CDR3 DNA reads TGCGCCAGCAGCTTGGGCGGTAACACAGATACGCAGTATTTT.

This clonotype showed up many times. CDR3 sequence: CASSYSGTGNSPLHF. CDR3 DNA sequence: TGTGCCAGCAGTTACTCAGGGACAGGGAATTCACCCCTCCACTTT. The chain is built from TRBV5-4 and TRBJ1-6, with 9 positions matching TRBD1. V dropped 5 bases and J dropped 7; count of bases not matched to a gene: 7. Germline CDR1 SGHNT, CDR2 YYREEE (reference sequence). The CDR3 spans 15 residues. The whole variable domain, filled in from reference TRBV5-4 and TRBJ1-6, reads ETGVTQSPTHLIKTRGQQVTLRCSSQSGHNTVSWYQQALGQGPQFIFQYYREEENGRGNFPPRFSGLQFPNYSSELNVNALELDDSALYLCASSYSGTGNSPLHFGNGTRLTVT.

The chain's CDR3 is CASSLYGVSNQPQHF. CDR3 nucleotide sequence: TGTGCCAGCAGTTTATACGGGGTTAGCAATCAGCCCCAGCATTTT. This rearrangement joins TRBV28 to TRBJ1-5, with D unclear. V was cut by 1 base and J by 0 bases, with 7 bases left in between. This CDR3 spans 15 amino acids. Per the germline V gene, CDR1 is MDHEN and CDR2 is SYDVKM.

This clonotype was counted many times. The rearrangement uses TRBV10-2 and TRBJ1-6; possibly TRBD1 for D (6 bases). V was pared by 6 bases and J by 10 bases, with 13 bases between. Germline V gives CDR1 WSHSY, CDR2 SAAADI. CDR3 length: 13 residues. The CDR3 loop is CASSGQSRSPLHF. CDR3 sequence (DNA): TGCGCCAGCAGCGGACAGAGCCGCTCACCCCTCCACTTT.

This clonotype was counted only a few times. The chain has TRBV7-9 and TRBJ1-6; perhaps TRBD1 as D (6 bases). This CDR3 is 15 amino acids long. Trimming left V 1 base short and J 7 bases short, with 11 bases between. Germline CDR1 is SEHNR and CDR2 is FQNEAQ (reference sequence). This CDR3 is CASSLVAGANSPLHF. The CDR3 DNA reads TGTGCCAGCAGCTTAGTGGCAGGGGCAAATTCACCCCTCCACTTT.

The V call is TRBV6-1, the J call TRBJ1-1, with D perhaps matching TRBD1 (6 bases). The V gene lost 6 bases and the J gene lost 1 base, with 15 bases spanning the gap. CDR1 is MNHNS and CDR2 is SASEGT in the germline V gene. This CDR3 has 15 residues. The DNA of the CDR3 is TGTGCCAGCAGCCAGTCCGGGACAACGAACACTGAAGCTTTCTTT. Its translation is CASSQSGTTNTEAFF.

This clonotype has a count of ten or more. The chain links TRBV28 to TRBJ1-1; perhaps TRBD1 as D (5 bases). V was shortened by 3 bases and J by 0 bases, with 14 bases between the two germline ends. CDR1 is MDHEN, CDR2 SYDVKM, per germline. The CDR3 has 16 amino acids. The CDR3 protein is CASSFSEGTMNTEAFF. CDR3 bases: TGTGCCAGCAGTTTCTCGGAGGGGACCATGAACACTGAAGCTTTCTTT.

This clonotype was found a few times. The chain combines TRBV7-9 with TRBJ1-1; D is uncertain. Trimming shortened V by 3 bases and J by 2 bases, and 10 bases separated the two germline ends. This CDR3 spans 14 amino acids. Germline assignment: CDR1 SEHNR and CDR2 FQNEAQ (reference sequence). Here the CDR3 reads CASSFRSVNTEAFF. Here the CDR3 DNA reads TGTGCCAGCAGCTTTAGGTCCGTTAACACTGAAGCTTTCTTT.

This clonotype was seen at least ten times. The V and J genes are TRBV7-3 and TRBJ2-2; possibly TRBD1 or TRBD2 for D (5 bases each). Germline CDR1 and CDR2: SGHTA and FQGTGA. Trimming left V 1 base short and J 3 bases short, with 9 bases between. The length of the CDR3 is 15 residues. Here the CDR3 reads CASSLRGTDTGELFF. In DNA form, the CDR3 reads TGTGCCAGCAGCTTAAGAGGGACGGACACCGGGGAGCTGTTTTTT.

This clonotype came up a few times. The rearrangement joins TRBV7-3 to TRBJ2-3; D is perhaps TRBD2 (5 bases). This CDR3 is built from 14 residues. Germline assignment: CDR1 SGHTA and CDR2 FQGTGA. Trimming took off 4 bases at V and 6 bases at J, with 14 bases between the two ends. DNA of the CDR3: TGTGCCAGCAGCTCCCACCCCACGGGGGATACGCAGTATTTT. Protein: CASSSHPTGDTQYF.

At least ten counts were recorded for this clonotype. This chain links TRBV20-1 with TRBJ2-7; 7 bases fit TRBD2. Germline V gives CDR1 DFQATT, CDR2 SNEGSKA (reference sequence). The CDR3 covers 14 residues. The J segment lost 1 base and the V segment lost 6 bases, leaving 9 bases of the junction unmatched. The CDR3 DNA sequence: TGCAGTGCCAGTTTGGCGGGGGTGTCCTACGAGCAGTACGTC. Translating gives CSASLAGVSYEQYV.

This clonotype showed up many times. The genes are TRBV7-2 and TRBJ2-2, with unresolved D. The CDR3 extends over 14 amino acids. Germline values: CDR1 SGHTA, CDR2 FQGNSA. The V and J ends lost 4 bases and 6 bases respectively, with 12 bases between them. The CDR3 bases are TGTGCCAGCAGCTCGCCCCTGATTGCCGGGGAGCTGTTTTTT. It encodes CASSSPLIAGELFF.

Only a few counts were recorded for this clonotype. The chain carries TRBV20-1 and TRBJ2-6; 7 nucleotides line up with TRBD2. CDR3 size: 13 residues. V lost 5 bases, J lost 3 bases, and 1 base stayed unmatched. Germline V CDR1 and CDR2: DFQATT, SNEGSKA (reference sequence). For the CDR3, the DNA is TGCAGTGCTCCGGGGGGTGGGGCCAACGTCCTGACTTTC. Its protein product is CSAPGGGANVLTF.

This chain links TRBV10-3 with TRBJ2-5, with D possibly matching TRBD2 (6 bases). The CDR3 spans 14 residues. V lost 6 bases and J 2 bases, leaving 13 bases between the germline ends. Per germline, CDR1 ENHRY and CDR2 SYGVKD. Written as DNA, the CDR3 is TGTGCCATCAGGGGGGAAGGAGGGCAAGAGACCCAGTACTTC. Protein: CAIRGEGGQETQYF.

This clonotype has at least ten counts. The chain recombines TRBV3-1 with TRBJ2-4; 11 bases match TRBD2. Trimming took 3 bases from V and 6 from J; bases not matched to a gene: 4. Germline V CDR1 and CDR2: LGHDT, YNNKEL (reference sequence). The CDR3 extends over 15 amino acids. The CDR3 sequence is CASSQASGGTNIQYF. The CDR3 nucleotides read TGTGCCAGCAGCCAGGCTAGCGGGGGGACAAACATTCAGTACTTC.

This clonotype was detected many times. V is TRBV29-1 and J is TRBJ1-2; D remains ambiguous. Trimming shortened V by 3 bases and J by 5 bases, and 7 bases separated the two germline ends. The CDR3 runs 11 residues. Germline V gene data show CDR1 as SQVTM and CDR2 as ANQGSEA. The CDR3 loop is CSVDSGYGYTF. CDR3 bases: TGCAGCGTTGATTCCGGGTATGGCTACACCTTC. The variable domain in full, with the rest retrieved from reference TRBV29-1 and TRBJ1-2, is SAVISQKPSRDICQRGTSLTIQCQVDSQVTMMFWYRQQPGQSLTLIATANQGSEATYESGFVIDKFPISRPNLTFSTLTVSNMSPEDSSIYLCSVDSGYGYTFGSGTRLTVV.